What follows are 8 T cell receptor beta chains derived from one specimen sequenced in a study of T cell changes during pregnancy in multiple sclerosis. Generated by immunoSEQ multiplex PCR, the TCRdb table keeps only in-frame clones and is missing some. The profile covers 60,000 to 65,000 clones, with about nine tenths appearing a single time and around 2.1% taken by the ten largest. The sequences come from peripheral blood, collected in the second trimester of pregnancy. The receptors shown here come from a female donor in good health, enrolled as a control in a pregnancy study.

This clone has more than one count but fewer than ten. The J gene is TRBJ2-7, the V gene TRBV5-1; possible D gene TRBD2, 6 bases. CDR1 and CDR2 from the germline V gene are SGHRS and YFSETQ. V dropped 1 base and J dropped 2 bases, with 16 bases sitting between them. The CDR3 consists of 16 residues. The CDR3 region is CASSLRPTSYTYEQYF. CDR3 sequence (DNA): TGCGCCAGCAGCTTGCGACCGACTAGTTATACCTACGAGCAGTACTTC.

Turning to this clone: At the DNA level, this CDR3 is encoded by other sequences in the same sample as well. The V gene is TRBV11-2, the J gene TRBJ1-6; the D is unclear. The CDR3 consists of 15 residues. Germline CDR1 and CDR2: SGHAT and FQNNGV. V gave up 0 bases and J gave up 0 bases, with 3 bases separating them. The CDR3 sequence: CASSLESSYNSPLHF. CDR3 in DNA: TGTGCCAGCAGCTTAGAGAGCTCCTATAATTCACCCCTCCACTTT. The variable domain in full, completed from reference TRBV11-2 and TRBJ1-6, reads EAGVAQSPRYKIIEKRQSVAFWCNPISGHATLYWYQQILGQGPKLLIQFQNNGVVDDSQLPKDRFSAERLKGVDSTLKIQPAKLEDSAVYLCASSLESSYNSPLHFGNGTRLTVT.

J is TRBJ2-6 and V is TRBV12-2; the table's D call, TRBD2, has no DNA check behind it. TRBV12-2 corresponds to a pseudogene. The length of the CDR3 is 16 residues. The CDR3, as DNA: TGTGCAAGTCGCCCCCGGCTGCGGTCTGGGGCCAACGTCCTGACTTTC. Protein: CASRPRLRSGANVLTF.

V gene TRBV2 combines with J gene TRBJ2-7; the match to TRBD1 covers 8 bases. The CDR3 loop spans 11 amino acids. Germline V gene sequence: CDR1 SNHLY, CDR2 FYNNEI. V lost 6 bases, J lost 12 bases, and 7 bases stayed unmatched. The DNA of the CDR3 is TGTGCCAGCAGGGAGACAGGGGTGTGGTACTTC. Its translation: CASRETGVWYF.

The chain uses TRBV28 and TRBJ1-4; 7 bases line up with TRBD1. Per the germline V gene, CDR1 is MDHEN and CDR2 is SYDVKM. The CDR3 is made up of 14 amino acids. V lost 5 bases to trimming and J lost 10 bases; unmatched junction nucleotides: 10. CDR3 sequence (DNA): TGTGCCAGCAGTCCCCGGGGACAGAGCGCAAAACTGTTTTTT. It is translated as CASSPRGQSAKLFF.

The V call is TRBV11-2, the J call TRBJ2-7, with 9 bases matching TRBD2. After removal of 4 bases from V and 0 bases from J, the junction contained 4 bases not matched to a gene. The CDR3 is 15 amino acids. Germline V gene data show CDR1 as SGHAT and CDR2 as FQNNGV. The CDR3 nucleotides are TGTGCCAGCAGCTATTTGACTAGCGGCTCCTACGAGCAGTACTTC. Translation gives CASSYLTSGSYEQYF.

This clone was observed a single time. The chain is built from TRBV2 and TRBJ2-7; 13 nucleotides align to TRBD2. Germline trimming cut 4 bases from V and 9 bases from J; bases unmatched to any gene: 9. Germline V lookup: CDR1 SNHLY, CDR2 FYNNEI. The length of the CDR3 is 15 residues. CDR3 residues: CASSAGLAGTTRQYF. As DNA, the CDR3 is TGTGCCAGCAGTGCGGGACTAGCGGGAACTACGAGGCAGTACTTC. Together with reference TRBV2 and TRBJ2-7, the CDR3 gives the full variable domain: EPEVTQTPSHQVTQMGQEVILRCVPISNHLYFYWYRQILGQKVEFLVSFYNNEISEKSEIFDDQFSVERPDGSNFTLKIRSTKLEDSAMYFCASSAGLAGTTRQYFGPGTRLTVT.

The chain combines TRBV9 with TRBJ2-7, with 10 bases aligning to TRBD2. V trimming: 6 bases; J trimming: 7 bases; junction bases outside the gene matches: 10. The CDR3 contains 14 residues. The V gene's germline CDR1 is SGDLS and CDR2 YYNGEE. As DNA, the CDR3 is TGTGCCAGCACCACCGGGACTAGCGCAACAGAGCAGTACTTC. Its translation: CASTTGTSATEQYF.